The clone carrying this TCR beta chain has only a few counts. From the 5' RACE reads, TCRdb called clonotypes with MiXCR, one entry per CDR3 protein. In the table there are hundreds of thousands of distinct CDR3 sequences, roughly 20% of which are singletons. The sample belongs to a study of identical twins. This CDR3 spans 14 amino acids. V gave up 5 bases and J gave up 4 bases; unmatched junction bases: 6. CDR1 is SQVTM, CDR2 ANQGSEA, per germline. The data were also submitted as part of a second study, on T cells expressing NK-cell markers. As that report states: Sorted CD3+CD56+NKG2C+, CD3+CD56+NKG2C- and CD3+CD56-NKG2C+ T-cell subsets were beta-chain profiled.

The source material was PBMCs. V and J are TRBV29-1 and TRBJ2-1; 9 nucleotides align to TRBD2. The clonotype originates from a woman between 18 and 29 years old in good health. CDR3 sequence reads: CSVRREGRYNEQFF. CDR3 DNA: TGCAGCGTTCGGCGGGAGGGCAGGTACAATGAGCAGTTCTTC.